This T cell receptor (beta chain) appears in the sequencing data of a study of post-analysis software for immune sequencing data. Notes on the study in general: Significantly decreased normalized Chao1 diversity was recorded for multiple sclerosis patients relative to controls. TRBV5-6, TRBV5-1 and TRBV20-1 belonged to a set of about 5 TRBV segments that were more frequent in patients than controls.

TCR beta cDNA libraries included unique molecular identifiers. TCRdb re-called the PCR reads with MiXCR, one entry per CDR3 protein. The sample carries more than 500,000 distinct CDR3 sequences, roughly 34% recorded once. The CDR3 contains 15 residues. The germline gives CDR1 SGHKS, CDR2 YYEKEE (reference sequence). Only one count was recorded for this clonotype. Antigen unknown. A read error may produce the germline difference seen at one junction end. The receptor's source is a girl aged 2 to 17 with multiple sclerosis. V usage is TRBV5-5 and J usage is TRBJ1-1, with D possibly matching TRBD1 (5 bases). Material for sequencing was blood. This CDR3 reads CASSMTWAGNSEAFF. CDR3 bases: TGTGCCAGCAGCATGACCTGGGCAGGGAACTCTGAAGCTTTCTTT.